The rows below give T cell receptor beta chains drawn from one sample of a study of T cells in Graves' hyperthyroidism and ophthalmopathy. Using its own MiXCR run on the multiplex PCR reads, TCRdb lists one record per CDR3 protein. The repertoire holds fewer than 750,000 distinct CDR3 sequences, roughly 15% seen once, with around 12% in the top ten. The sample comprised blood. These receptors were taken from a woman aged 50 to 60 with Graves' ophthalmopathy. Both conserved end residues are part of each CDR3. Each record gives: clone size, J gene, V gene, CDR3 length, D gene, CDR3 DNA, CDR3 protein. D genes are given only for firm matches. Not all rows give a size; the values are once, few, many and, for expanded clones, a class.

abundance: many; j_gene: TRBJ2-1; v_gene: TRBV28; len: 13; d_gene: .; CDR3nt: TGTGCCAGCAGTACCCCCCGGGCCATAAGGGAGTTCTTC; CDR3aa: CASSTPRAIREFF
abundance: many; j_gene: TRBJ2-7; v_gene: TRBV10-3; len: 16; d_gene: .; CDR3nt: TGTGCCATCAGTGATTCGACCGGGAGTAGGACCTACGAGCAGTACTTC; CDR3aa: CAISDSTGSRTYEQYF
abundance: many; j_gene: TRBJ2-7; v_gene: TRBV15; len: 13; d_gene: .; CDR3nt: TGTGCCACCAGCAGAGATCCGAGTTCTGAGCAGTACTTC; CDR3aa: CATSRDPSSEQYF
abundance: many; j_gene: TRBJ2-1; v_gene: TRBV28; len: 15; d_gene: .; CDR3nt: TGTGCCAGCAGTTTAATGGCAGGTGGGGTTGGTGAGCAGTTCTTC; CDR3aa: CASSLMAGGVGEQFF
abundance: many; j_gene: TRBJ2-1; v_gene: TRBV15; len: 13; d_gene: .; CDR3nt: TGTGCCACCAGCAGAGATAGACAGTATGAGCAGTTCTTC; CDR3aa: CATSRDRQYEQFF
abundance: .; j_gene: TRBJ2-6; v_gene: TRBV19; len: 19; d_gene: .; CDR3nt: TGTGCCAGTAGTATCGTAGCTCTCTTCGAATTCTCTGGGGCCAACGTCCTGACTTTC; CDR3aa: CASSIVALFEFSGANVLTF
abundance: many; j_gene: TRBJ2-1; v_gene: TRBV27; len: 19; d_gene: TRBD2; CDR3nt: TGTGCCAGCAGTACCCCGACTAGCGGGTTGTCCAGCTCCTACAATGAGCAGTTCTTC; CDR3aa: CASSTPTSGLSSSYNEQFF
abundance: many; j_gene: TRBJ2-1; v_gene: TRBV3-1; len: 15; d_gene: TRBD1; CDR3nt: TGTGCCAGCAGCCAAGAGGACAGGGTATACAATGAGCAGTTCTTC; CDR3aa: CASSQEDRVYNEQFF
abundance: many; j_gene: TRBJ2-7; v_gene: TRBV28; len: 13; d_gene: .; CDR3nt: TGTGCCAGCAGTCCTACAGGGCCCTACGAGCAGTACTTC; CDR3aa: CASSPTGPYEQYF
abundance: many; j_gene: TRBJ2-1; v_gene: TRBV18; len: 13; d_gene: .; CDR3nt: TGTGCCAGCTCACCACCGGCTGTTGGTGAGCAGTTCTTC; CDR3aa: CASSPPAVGEQFF
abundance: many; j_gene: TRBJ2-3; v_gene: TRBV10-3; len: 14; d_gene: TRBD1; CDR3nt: TGTGCCAACCGGGACAGGGAGAACACAGATACGCAGTATTTT; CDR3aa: CANRDRENTDTQYF